This TCR beta chain is from a study of blood T cell repertoires in COVID-19. Clones were sequenced by immunoSEQ multiplex PCR, and TCRdb holds only the in-frame ones, with some missing. The sample holds 35,000 to 50,000 clones, 80% to 90% seen once. This CDR3 comprises 13 residues. Deletions cut 5 bases from V and 2 bases from J, with 9 bases between. The germline V gene encodes CDR1 LNHDA and CDR2 SQIVND (reference sequence). The V call is TRBV19, the J call TRBJ1-2; D gene uncertain. Sample: peripheral blood. The TCR sequence derives from a man between 65 and 80 years old with active COVID-19. CDR3 nucleotide sequence: TGTGCCAGTAGTGTGGGAGGCAACTATGGCTACACCTTC. Translation gives CASSVGGNYGYTF.